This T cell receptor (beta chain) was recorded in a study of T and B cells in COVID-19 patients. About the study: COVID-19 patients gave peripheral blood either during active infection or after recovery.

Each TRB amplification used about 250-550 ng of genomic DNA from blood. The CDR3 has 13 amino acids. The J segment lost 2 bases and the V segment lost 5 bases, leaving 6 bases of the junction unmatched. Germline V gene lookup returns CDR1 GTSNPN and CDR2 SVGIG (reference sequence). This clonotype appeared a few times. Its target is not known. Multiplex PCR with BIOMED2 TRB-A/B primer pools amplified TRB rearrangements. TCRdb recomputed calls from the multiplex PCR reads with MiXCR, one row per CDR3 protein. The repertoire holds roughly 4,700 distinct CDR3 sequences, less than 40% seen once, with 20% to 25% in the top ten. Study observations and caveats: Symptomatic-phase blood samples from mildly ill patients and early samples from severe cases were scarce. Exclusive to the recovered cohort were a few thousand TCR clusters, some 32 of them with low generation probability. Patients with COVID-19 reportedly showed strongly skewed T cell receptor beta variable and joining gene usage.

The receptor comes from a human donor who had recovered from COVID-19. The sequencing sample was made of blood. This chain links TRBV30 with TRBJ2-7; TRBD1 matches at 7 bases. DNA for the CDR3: TGTGCCTGGGGTCCGGGGACAGCCTACGAGCAGTACTTC. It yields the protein CAWGPGTAYEQYF.